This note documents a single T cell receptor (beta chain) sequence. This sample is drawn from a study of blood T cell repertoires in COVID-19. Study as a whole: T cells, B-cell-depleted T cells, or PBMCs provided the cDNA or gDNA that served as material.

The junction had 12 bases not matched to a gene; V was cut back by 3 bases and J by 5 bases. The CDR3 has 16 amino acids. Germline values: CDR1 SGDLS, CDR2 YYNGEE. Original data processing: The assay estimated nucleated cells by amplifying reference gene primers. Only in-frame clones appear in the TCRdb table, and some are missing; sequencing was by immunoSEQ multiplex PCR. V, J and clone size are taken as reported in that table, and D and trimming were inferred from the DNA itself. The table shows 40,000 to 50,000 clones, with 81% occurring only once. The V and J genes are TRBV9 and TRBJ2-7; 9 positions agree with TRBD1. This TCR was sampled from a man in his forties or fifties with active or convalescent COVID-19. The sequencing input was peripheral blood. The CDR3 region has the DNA TGTGCCAGCAGCGCTGGAGCGGGGACAGGGAATAACGAGCAGTACTTC. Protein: CASSAGAGTGNNEQYF. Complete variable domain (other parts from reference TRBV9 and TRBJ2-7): DSGVTQTPKHLITATGQRVTLRCSPRSGDLSVYWYQQSLDQGLQFLIQYYNGEERAKGNILERFSAQQFPDLHSELNLSSLELGDSALYFCASSAGAGTGNNEQYFGPGTRLTVT.